This T cell receptor (beta chain) was sequenced for a study of T cell responses to AZD1222 COVID-19 vaccine. Method: immunoSEQ multiplex PCR; TCRdb's copy keeps in-frame clones and lacks some. The sample lists 90,000 to 150,000 clones, about 88% occurring once. The TCR sequence derives from an adult who received the AZD1222 COVID-19 vaccine. The sample was peripheral blood, taken 28 days after the second AZD1222 dose.

CDR3 DNA: TGTGCCAGCAGTTACTTAAAGGGTTCCTACAATGAGCAGTTCTTC. Amino acids: CASSYLKGSYNEQFF. This chain links TRBV6-5 with TRBJ2-1; no reliable D call. Germline values: CDR1 MNHEY, CDR2 SVGAGI. The CDR3 totals 15 residues. The V gene lost 1 base and the J gene lost 1 base, with 8 bases spanning the gap.